This T cell receptor beta chain derives from a study of blood T cell repertoires in COVID-19. Study-level background: The United States, Italy and Spain provided the acute and convalescent COVID-19 samples.

Enrolment of Seattle patients took place during active infection, and they were followed longitudinally. The table came from immunoSEQ multiplex PCR; TCRdb's copy has only in-frame clones and leaves some out. The table shows fewer than 200,000 clones, with around nine tenths occurring only once. After removal of 4 bases from V and 6 bases from J, the junction contained 6 bases not matched to a gene. The CDR3 is 14 residues long. Germline values: CDR1 SGHNT, CDR2 YYREEE (reference sequence). V and J are TRBV5-4 and TRBJ2-3, with 9 bases lining up with TRBD1. The sequencing input was peripheral blood. The sequence was obtained from a woman aged 70 to 79 with COVID-19, enrolled during active disease. CDR3 sequence: CASSPGTGMDTQYF. For the CDR3, the DNA is TGTGCCAGCAGCCCGGGGACAGGGATGGATACGCAGTATTTT.